This T cell receptor beta chain was sequenced during a study of blood T cell repertoires in COVID-19. Study at large: Spain, Italy and the United States supplied samples that represented acute and convalescent COVID-19. From T cells, B-cell-depleted T cells, or PBMCs came the material, which was cDNA or gDNA.

CDR3 length equals 16 residues. Germline CDR1 is LGHDT and CDR2 is YNNKEL (reference sequence). V gave up 5 bases and J gave up 5 bases; unmatched junction bases: 14. Methods used by the authors: The authors estimated nucleated cell counts from reference gene primer amplification. Libraries were prepared by immunoSEQ multiplex PCR; TCRdb keeps only in-frame clonotypes and omits some of them. The D gene and trimming were derived from the DNA, and the V and J assignments and clone size from that table. The sample shows about 160,000 clones, 65% to 85% of them seen only once. This chain links TRBV3-1 (or the pseudogene TRBV3-2) with TRBJ1-2; TRBD1 aligns across 7 bases. This receptor was identified in an elderly woman with acute or convalescent COVID-19. Sequencing was performed on peripheral blood. CDR3 sequence: CASSNRDSRRGYGYTF. The CDR3 nucleotides are TGTGCCAGCAGCAACCGGGACAGCCGTCGCGGGTATGGCTACACCTTC.